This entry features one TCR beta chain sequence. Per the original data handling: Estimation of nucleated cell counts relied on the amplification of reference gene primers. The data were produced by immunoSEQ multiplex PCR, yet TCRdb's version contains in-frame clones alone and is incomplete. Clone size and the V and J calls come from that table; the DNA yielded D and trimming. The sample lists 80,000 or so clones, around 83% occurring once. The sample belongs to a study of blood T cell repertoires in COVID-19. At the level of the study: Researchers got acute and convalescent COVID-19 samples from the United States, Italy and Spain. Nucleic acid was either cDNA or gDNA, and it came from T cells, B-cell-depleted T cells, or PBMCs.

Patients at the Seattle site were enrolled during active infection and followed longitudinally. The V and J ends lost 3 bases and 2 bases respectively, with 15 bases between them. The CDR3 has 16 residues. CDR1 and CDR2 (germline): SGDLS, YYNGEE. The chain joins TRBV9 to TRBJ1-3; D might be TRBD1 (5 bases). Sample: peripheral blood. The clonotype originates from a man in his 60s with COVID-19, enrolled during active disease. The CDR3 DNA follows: TGTGCCAGCAGCGCCCTAGGGGTACCTACTGGAAACACCATATATTTT. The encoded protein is CASSALGVPTGNTIYF.